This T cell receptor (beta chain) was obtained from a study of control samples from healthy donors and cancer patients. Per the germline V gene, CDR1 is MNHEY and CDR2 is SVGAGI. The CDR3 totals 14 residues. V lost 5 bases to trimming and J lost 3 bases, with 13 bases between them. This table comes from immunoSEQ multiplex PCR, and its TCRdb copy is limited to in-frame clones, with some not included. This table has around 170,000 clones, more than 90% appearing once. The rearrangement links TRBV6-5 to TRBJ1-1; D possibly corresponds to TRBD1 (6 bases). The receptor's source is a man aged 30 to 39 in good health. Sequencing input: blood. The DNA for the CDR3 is TGTGCCAGCAGTCGTAGGACAGAAGACACTGAAGCTTTCTTT. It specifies CASSRRTEDTEAFF.